Listed below are T cell receptor beta chains from one sample, sequenced in a study of T cell responses to AZD1222 COVID-19 vaccine. The table came from immunoSEQ multiplex PCR; TCRdb's copy has only in-frame clones and leaves some out. The table records about 270,000 clones, around 93% of them present only once. The sequencing used peripheral blood, collected 28 days after the second AZD1222 dose. These receptors all come from an adult who received the AZD1222 COVID-19 vaccine. The CDR3 runs from the conserved cysteine through the conserved F or W. A D gene is named only where the DNA matches it firmly. Clone size, where shown, is once, few, many, or a class for clones that have expanded.

D gene: TRBD2
clone size: -
V gene: TRBV18
CDR3 length: 17
J gene: TRBJ2-1
CDR3 protein: CASSPGLAGVSYNEQFF
CDR3 DNA: TGTGCCAGCTCACCAGGATTAGCGGGAGTATCCTACAATGAGCAGTTCTTC

D gene: -
clone size: -
V gene: TRBV11-2
CDR3 length: 16
J gene: TRBJ2-1
CDR3 protein: CASSLRTGLGYNEQFF
CDR3 DNA: TGTGCCAGCAGCTTAAGGACGGGCTTGGGATACAATGAGCAGTTCTTC

D gene: TRBD1
clone size: -
V gene: TRBV11-3
CDR3 length: 15
J gene: TRBJ2-7
CDR3 protein: CASSLGTGAAYEQYF
CDR3 DNA: TGTGCCAGCAGCCTTGGGACAGGGGCGGCCTACGAGCAGTACTTC

D gene: TRBD1
clone size: -
V gene: TRBV7-9
CDR3 length: 16
J gene: TRBJ2-2
CDR3 protein: CASSPPGQGNTGELFF
CDR3 DNA: TGTGCCAGCAGCCCCCCGGGACAGGGTAACACCGGGGAGCTGTTTTTT

D gene: -
clone size: -
V gene: TRBV5-4
CDR3 length: 12
J gene: TRBJ2-7
CDR3 protein: CASSLWGYEQYF
CDR3 DNA: TGTGCCAGCAGCCTATGGGGCTACGAGCAGTACTTC

D gene: -
clone size: -
V gene: TRBV2
CDR3 length: 13
J gene: TRBJ2-5
CDR3 protein: CASSSGTEETQYF
CDR3 DNA: TGTGCCAGCAGTTCCGGGACGGAAGAGACCCAGTACTTC

D gene: TRBD2
clone size: -
V gene: TRBV7-2
CDR3 length: 15
J gene: TRBJ2-7
CDR3 protein: CASSLDTSGSYEQYF
CDR3 DNA: TGTGCCAGCAGCTTAGATACTAGCGGAAGTTACGAGCAGTACTTC

D gene: -
clone size: -
V gene: TRBV5-1
CDR3 length: 16
J gene: TRBJ1-4
CDR3 protein: CASSSEPGPRGEKLFF
CDR3 DNA: TGCGCCAGCAGCTCCGAGCCGGGTCCCCGGGGTGAAAAACTGTTTTTT

D gene: -
clone size: -
V gene: TRBV18
CDR3 length: 12
J gene: TRBJ2-3
CDR3 protein: CASWLNTDTQYF
CDR3 DNA: TGTGCCAGCTGGCTAAATACAGATACGCAGTATTTT

D gene: TRBD1
clone size: -
V gene: TRBV5-1
CDR3 length: 16
J gene: TRBJ2-7
CDR3 protein: CASSLPGTGRSYEQYF
CDR3 DNA: TGCGCCAGCAGCTTGCCCGGGACAGGACGCTCCTACGAGCAGTACTTC

D gene: -
clone size: once
V gene: TRBV24-1
CDR3 length: 16
J gene: TRBJ2-1
CDR3 protein: CATSDPTVPPYNEQFF
CDR3 DNA: TGTGCCACCAGTGACCCGACAGTTCCCCCCTACAATGAGCAGTTCTTC

D gene: -
clone size: -
V gene: TRBV6-6
CDR3 length: 15
J gene: TRBJ1-3
CDR3 protein: CASGRLGKTGNTIYF
CDR3 DNA: TGTGCCAGCGGGCGGCTAGGGAAAACAGGAAACACCATATATTTT

D gene: -
clone size: once
V gene: TRBV4-1
CDR3 length: 15
J gene: TRBJ2-7
CDR3 protein: CASSQIGRGTYEQYF
CDR3 DNA: TGCGCCAGCAGTCAGATAGGTCGGGGAACCTACGAGCAGTACTTC

D gene: TRBD1
clone size: -
V gene: TRBV5-1
CDR3 length: 17
J gene: TRBJ2-1
CDR3 protein: CASSLAPRQGGYNEQFF
CDR3 DNA: TGCGCCAGCAGCTTGGCCCCAAGACAGGGGGGCTACAATGAGCAGTTCTTC

D gene: TRBD1
clone size: -
V gene: TRBV2
CDR3 length: 16
J gene: TRBJ2-7
CDR3 protein: CASSGGQEENYYEQYF
CDR3 DNA: TGTGCCAGCAGCGGGGGACAGGAGGAGAACTACTACGAGCAGTACTTC

D gene: TRBD1
clone size: -
V gene: TRBV28
CDR3 length: 12
J gene: TRBJ1-1
CDR3 protein: CASTGGGREAFF
CDR3 DNA: TGTGCCAGCACAGGGGGCGGGAGGGAAGCTTTCTTT

D gene: -
clone size: -
V gene: TRBV11-2
CDR3 length: 14
J gene: TRBJ1-2
CDR3 protein: CASSFSGRSYGYTF
CDR3 DNA: TGTGCCAGCAGCTTTTCGGGACGGTCCTATGGCTACACCTTC

D gene: -
clone size: -
V gene: TRBV2
CDR3 length: 14
J gene: TRBJ2-1
CDR3 protein: CASSAGSSYNEQFF
CDR3 DNA: TGTGCCAGCAGTGCCGGGAGCTCCTACAATGAGCAGTTCTTC

D gene: -
clone size: -
V gene: TRBV27
CDR3 length: 16
J gene: TRBJ1-3
CDR3 protein: CASSPIYKSSGNTIYF
CDR3 DNA: TGTGCCAGCAGTCCCATCTACAAGAGCTCTGGAAACACCATATATTTT

D gene: -
clone size: -
V gene: TRBV5-1
CDR3 length: 15
J gene: TRBJ2-2
CDR3 protein: CASSPRTDNTGELFF
CDR3 DNA: TGCGCCAGCAGCCCACGGACGGACAACACCGGGGAGCTGTTTTTT

D gene: TRBD2
clone size: -
V gene: TRBV11-2
CDR3 length: 13
J gene: TRBJ2-7
CDR3 protein: CASLAGGSYEQYF
CDR3 DNA: TGTGCCAGTTTAGCGGGAGGGTCCTACGAGCAGTACTTC

D gene: -
clone size: -
V gene: TRBV7-3
CDR3 length: 14
J gene: TRBJ2-7
CDR3 protein: CASSPTGEVSEQYF
CDR3 DNA: TGTGCCAGCAGCCCCACAGGGGAGGTGAGCGAGCAGTACTTC

D gene: TRBD2
clone size: -
V gene: TRBV4-1
CDR3 length: 16
J gene: TRBJ2-5
CDR3 protein: CASSQDPAGGQETQYF
CDR3 DNA: TGCGCCAGCAGCCAAGATCCAGCGGGGGGGCAGGAGACCCAGTACTTC

D gene: -
clone size: -
V gene: TRBV5-1
CDR3 length: 15
J gene: TRBJ1-2
CDR3 protein: CASSSAGKPMGGYTF
CDR3 DNA: TGCGCCAGCAGCTCCGCAGGGAAACCTATGGGTGGCTACACCTTC